The source of this T cell receptor beta chain is a study of monozygotic twins with inflammatory bowel disease. TCR libraries each used about 4,000 ng of total RNA. TCRdb reworked the 5' RACE reads into one entry per CDR3 protein, no DNA. This table lists approximately 160,000 distinct CDR3 sequences. Study results and limitations: Subtypes among T cells remained indistinguishable.

The CDR3 has 14 residues. Germline V lookup: CDR1 WSHSY, CDR2 SAAADI. Comment on this clonotype: Its cognate antigen is unknown.

Investigators extracted total RNA from whole blood and did not sort T cells. This chain joins TRBV10-2 and TRBJ2-2; the D call from TCRdb, TRBD2, cannot be confirmed without DNA. Sequences were obtained from blood. The receptor comes from a human donor with ulcerative colitis or Crohn's disease, or a healthy co-twin of an affected twin (not recorded which). The CDR3 loop is CASQTSYGPGELFF.